This T cell receptor beta chain emerged from a study of T cells after yellow fever vaccination. Universal primer sites and UMIs were introduced during 5'RACE template-switching synthesis of TCR cDNA. TCRdb re-analysed the 5' RACE reads in MiXCR, keeping a single row per CDR3 protein. The repertoire holds some 390,000 distinct CDR3 sequences, with over 15% as singletons. The starting material was PBMCs, obtained before the yellow fever booster vaccination. This sequence was found in a man aged 18 to 30 who received the YFV17D yellow fever vaccine.

CDR3 DNA: TGTGCCAGTAGTACCCTGCGGCGGGGGATAGCAGATACGCAGTATTTT. This sequence encodes CASSTLRRGIADTQYF. The gene calls are TRBV19 and TRBJ2-3; the match to TRBD2 covers 7 bases. Germline assignment: CDR1 LNHDA and CDR2 SQIVND (reference sequence). This CDR3 is built from 16 residues. The V segment lost 4 bases and the J segment 4 bases; nucleotides outside the gene matches: 11. Full variable domain (outside the CDR3, taken from reference TRBV19 and TRBJ2-3): DGGITQSPKYLFRKEGQNVTLSCEQNLNHDAMYWYRQDPGQGLRLIYYSQIVNDFQKGDIAEGYSVSREKKESFPLTVTSAQKNPTAFYLCASSTLRRGIADTQYFGPGTRLTVL.